The rows below give T cell receptor beta chains drawn from one sample of a study of cytomegalovirus exposure and HLA in healthy donors. Assay used: immunoSEQ multiplex PCR; TCRdb lists only in-frame clones, some missing. This repertoire shows around 140,000 clones, approximately 80% found once; its top ten account for about 3.2%. The specimen was PBMCs. The receptors were sampled from a female donor in good health and CMV-seronegative. Both conserved end residues are part of each CDR3. The order of the fields is CDR3 DNA, CDR3 protein, J gene, V gene, D gene, clone size. A D gene is named only where the DNA matches it firmly. A clone size is listed for some rows: how often the clone was seen (once, few, many), or a class if it is expanded.

DNA: TGTGCCAGCAGTTCTACCGGGACAGGGGGGACAGCCAAAAACATTCAGTACTTC
CDR3: CASSSTGTGGTAKNIQYF
J: TRBJ2-4
V: TRBV27
D: TRBD1
size: NA

DNA: TGCGCCAGCAGCTTGGGGTTCATAGGGGGTGAGAGGAACATTCAGTACTTC
CDR3: CASSLGFIGGERNIQYF
J: TRBJ2-4
V: TRBV5-1
D: NA
size: NA

DNA: TGTGCCAGCAGCTTAGCGTCGTGGAACACCGGGGAGCTGTTTTTT
CDR3: CASSLASWNTGELFF
J: TRBJ2-2
V: TRBV7-9
D: NA
size: NA

DNA: TGTGCCAGCAGTTTAGAATCGGGGGGCCGGAGAGCTTTCTTT
CDR3: CASSLESGGRRAFF
J: TRBJ1-1
V: TRBV27
D: NA
size: NA

DNA: TGCGCCAGCAGCCGGGATAGCGGGAGCTCCTACAATGAGCAGTTCTTC
CDR3: CASSRDSGSSYNEQFF
J: TRBJ2-1
V: TRBV4-1
D: TRBD2
size: NA

DNA: TGTGCCAGCAGTGAAGCGTGGGGGGTTCAGCCCCAGCATTTT
CDR3: CASSEAWGVQPQHF
J: TRBJ1-5
V: TRBV6-1
D: NA
size: few

DNA: TGTGCCAGCAGTTTATCGACAGGGGGTCGCGGTCAGCCCCAGCATTTT
CDR3: CASSLSTGGRGQPQHF
J: TRBJ1-5
V: TRBV28
D: TRBD1
size: NA

DNA: TGTGCCAGCAGTTACACCCCCGCAGTTGGAAACACCATATATTTT
CDR3: CASSYTPAVGNTIYF
J: TRBJ1-3
V: TRBV6-5
D: NA
size: NA

DNA: TGCGCCAGCAGTCCCAAACAAAGCACAGATACGCAGTATTTT
CDR3: CASSPKQSTDTQYF
J: TRBJ2-3
V: TRBV23-1
D: NA
size: NA

DNA: TGCGCCAGCACCCAAGGACAGGGGGGTAATGAAGCTTTCTTT
CDR3: CASTQGQGGNEAFF
J: TRBJ1-1
V: TRBV5-1
D: TRBD1
size: NA

DNA: TGTGCCAGCACCCTGGGGATGGGAGCTGGGGCCAACGTCCTGACTTTC
CDR3: CASTLGMGAGANVLTF
J: TRBJ2-6
V: TRBV7-3
D: NA
size: NA

DNA: TGTGCCAGCAGCTTAGCGCGGGGCGGGGGAGAAGAGACCCAGTACTTC
CDR3: CASSLARGGGEETQYF
J: TRBJ2-5
V: TRBV7-9
D: TRBD2
size: few

DNA: TGTGCCAGCTCACCATCTCAGGGGGCTTACTACAATGAGCAGTTCTTC
CDR3: CASSPSQGAYYNEQFF
J: TRBJ2-1
V: TRBV18
D: TRBD1
size: NA

DNA: TGTGCCAGCAGCCCACGGTTGAACACTGAAGCTTTCTTT
CDR3: CASSPRLNTEAFF
J: TRBJ1-1
V: TRBV9
D: NA
size: few

DNA: TGTGCCGCTAACAGGGATACAGCAGATACGCAGTATTTT
CDR3: CAANRDTADTQYF
J: TRBJ2-3
V: TRBV10-3
D: NA
size: NA

DNA: TGCAGCGTTGAAGCTACTAGCGGGTCCCAAGAGACCCAGTACTTC
CDR3: CSVEATSGSQETQYF
J: TRBJ2-5
V: TRBV29-1
D: TRBD2
size: NA

DNA: TGTGCCAGCAGCGACAGGGGCCTGTACTATGGCTACACCTTC
CDR3: CASSDRGLYYGYTF
J: TRBJ1-2
V: TRBV5-5
D: TRBD1
size: NA

DNA: TGTGCCAGCAGTTTAATGGGCCAGGGGGCCTCTGGGGCCAACGTCCTGACTTTC
CDR3: CASSLMGQGASGANVLTF
J: TRBJ2-6
V: TRBV28
D: TRBD1
size: NA

DNA: TGTGCCACCAGCAGAGATCGTCTAGCGGGAGGGGTCGGGGAGCTGTTTTTT
CDR3: CATSRDRLAGGVGELFF
J: TRBJ2-2
V: TRBV15
D: TRBD2
size: few

DNA: TGTGCCAGTAGTGAGAGACAGGGGATTCAAGATACCCAGTACTTC
CDR3: CASSERQGIQDTQYF
J: TRBJ2-5
V: TRBV19
D: TRBD1
size: few